The clone carrying this TCR beta chain has a handful of counts. Its antigen is unidentified. This entry comes from a study of Graves' ophthalmopathy and Graves' hyperthyroidism. Investigators amplified TCR beta CDR3 regions from RNA transcripts. The workflow started with a first-round RT-PCR run with HTBI primers and then moved on to a second-round multiplex PCR. TCRdb passed the multiplex PCR reads through MiXCR, listing each CDR3 protein once. The data hold roughly 600,000 distinct CDR3 sequences, with about 40% observed a single time. Study-wide results and caveats: Most expanded thyroid clonotypes above 0.001 frequency also appeared in blood.

CDR3 length: 12 amino acids. V was cut by 3 bases and J by 10 bases, with 13 bases left in between. Germline V gene data show CDR1 as SGHDT and CDR2 as YYEEEE. Diagnosis relied on clinical symptoms, serum thyroxine, TRAb, thyroid ultrasound and orbital computed tomography. Material for sequencing was peripheral blood or thyroid tissue (not recorded which). This chain links TRBV5-6 with TRBJ1-1; unclear D gene. The sequence came from an adult man with Graves' hyperthyroidism. CDR3 sequence reads: CASSSTMDRAFF. CDR3 nucleotides: TGTGCCAGCAGCTCTACTATGGATAGAGCTTTCTTT.